Presented here are 5 T cell receptor beta chains from one specimen sequenced in a study of tumor-infiltrating lymphocytes in primary liver carcinoma. The source material, roughly 18-30 mg of unsorted bulk tissue, was used to co-extract RNA and DNA. From approximately 500 ng total RNA, TCR beta cDNA was generated with a primer in the constant region. Nested multiplex PCR, run for three rounds with slightly modified ARM-PCR, yielded TCR beta libraries. In the first two PCR rounds, TRBV1-TRBV30 forward primers were paired with a C-beta reverse primer, and each round lasted roughly 9 cycles. TCRdb called the multiplex PCR reads again in MiXCR, with one record for every CDR3 protein. The data contain 95,000 to 150,000 distinct CDR3 sequences, roughly 75% of them singletons. Sequenced input: tumor-adjacent normal liver tissue. The receptors shown here come from a woman in her fifties or sixties with primary liver carcinoma and hepatitis B virus infection.

This clonotype came up a few times. The chain combines TRBV11-2 with TRBJ2-2; 10 bases align to TRBD2. V shed 4 bases and J 6 bases; nucleotides not matched to a gene: 8. Germline CDR1 is SGHAT and CDR2 is FQNNGV. This CDR3 is built from 16 residues. The CDR3 protein is CASSSTRSGRSGELFF. The CDR3 bases are TGTGCCAGCAGCTCGACACGTAGCGGGAGGTCCGGGGAGCTGTTTTTT.

This clonotype was detected many times. V is TRBV7-8 and J is TRBJ2-2, with D possibly being TRBD1 or TRBD2 (5 bases each). The V end lost 3 bases, the J end lost 6 bases, and 11 bases lay between the germline ends. Germline lookup yields CDR1 SGHVS and CDR2 FQNEAQ. CDR3 length: 14 amino acids. This CDR3 is CASSFHGTAGELFF. The CDR3 DNA reads TGTGCCAGCAGCTTTCACGGGACGGCCGGGGAGCTGTTTTTT.

This clonotype has at least ten counts. The V call is TRBV6-2 or TRBV6-3, the J call TRBJ2-7, with 7 bases identical to TRBD2. CDR1 is MNHEY and CDR2 is SVGEGT in the germline V gene. V trimming: 5 bases; J trimming: 6 bases; junction bases outside the gene matches: 4. The CDR3 runs 12 residues. The CDR3 protein is CASSPWGGEQYF. CDR3 bases: TGTGCCAGCAGTCCGTGGGGGGGCGAGCAGTACTTC.

This chain connects TRBV6-5 to TRBJ1-2, with D hard to call. CDR1 and CDR2 from the germline V gene are MNHEY and SVGAGI. The length of the CDR3 is 15 residues. Trimming cost V 9 bases and J 6 bases, with 23 bases left between them. The CDR3 DNA sequence: TGTGCCAGTAGAAATCAGTGTTCTAGGCGGGATGGCTACACCTTC. It codes for CASRNQCSRRDGYTF.

Comments on this clonotype: One end of the junction fails to match germline, which may point to a read error. The chain recombines TRBV11-2 with TRBJ2-1, with TRBD1 matching over 8 bases. The CDR3 loop spans 15 amino acids. Germline V lookup: CDR1 SGHAT, CDR2 FQNNGV. This chain's CDR3 is CVSSFDRGSYNEQFF. DNA for the CDR3: TGTGTCAGCAGTTTTGACAGGGGATCCTACAATGAGCAGTTCTTC.